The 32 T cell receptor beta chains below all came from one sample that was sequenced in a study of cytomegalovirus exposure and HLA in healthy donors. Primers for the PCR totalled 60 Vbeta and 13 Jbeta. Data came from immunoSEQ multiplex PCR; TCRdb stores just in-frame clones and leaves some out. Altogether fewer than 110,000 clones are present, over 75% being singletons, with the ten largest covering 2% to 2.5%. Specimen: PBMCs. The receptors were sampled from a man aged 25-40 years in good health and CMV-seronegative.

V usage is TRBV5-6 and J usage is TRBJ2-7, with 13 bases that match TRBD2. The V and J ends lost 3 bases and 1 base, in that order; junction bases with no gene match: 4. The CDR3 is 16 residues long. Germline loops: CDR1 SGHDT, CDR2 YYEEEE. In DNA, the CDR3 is TGTGCCAGCAGCTGGGGGGGACTAGCGGGGTCCTACGAGCAGTACTTC. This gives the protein CASSWGGLAGSYEQYF.

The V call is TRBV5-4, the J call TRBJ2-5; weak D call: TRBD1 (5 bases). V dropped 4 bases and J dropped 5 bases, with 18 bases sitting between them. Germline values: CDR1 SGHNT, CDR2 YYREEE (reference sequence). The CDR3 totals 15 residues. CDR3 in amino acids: CASSPGMQGGETQYF. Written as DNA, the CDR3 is TGTGCCAGCAGCCCAGGGATGCAGGGTGGTGAGACCCAGTACTTC.

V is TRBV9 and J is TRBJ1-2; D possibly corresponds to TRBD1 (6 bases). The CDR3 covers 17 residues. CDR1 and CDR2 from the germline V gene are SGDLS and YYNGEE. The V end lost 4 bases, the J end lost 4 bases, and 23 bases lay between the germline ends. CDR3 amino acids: CASSKTGTRGTGYGYTF. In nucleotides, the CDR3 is TGTGCCAGCAGCAAAACAGGGACGAGGGGTACGGGCTATGGCTACACCTTC.

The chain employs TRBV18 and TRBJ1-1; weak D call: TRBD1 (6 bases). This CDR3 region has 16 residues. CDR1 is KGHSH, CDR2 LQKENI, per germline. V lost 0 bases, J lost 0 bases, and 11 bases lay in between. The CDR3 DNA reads TGTGCCAGCTCACCACCGACAGGAGATATGAACACTGAAGCTTTCTTT. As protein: CASSPPTGDMNTEAFF.

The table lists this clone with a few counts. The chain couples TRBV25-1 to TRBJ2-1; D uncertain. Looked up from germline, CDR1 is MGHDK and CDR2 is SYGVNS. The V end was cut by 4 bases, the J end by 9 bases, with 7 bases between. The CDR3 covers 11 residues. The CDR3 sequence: CASSANGEQFF. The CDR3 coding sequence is TGTGCCAGCAGTGCCAACGGTGAGCAGTTCTTC.

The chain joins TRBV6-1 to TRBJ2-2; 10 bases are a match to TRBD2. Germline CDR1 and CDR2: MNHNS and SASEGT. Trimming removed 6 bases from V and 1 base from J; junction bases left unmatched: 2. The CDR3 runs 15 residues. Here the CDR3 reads CASSASGGNTGELFF. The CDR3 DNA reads TGTGCCAGCAGCGCTAGCGGGGGGAACACCGGGGAGCTGTTTTTT.

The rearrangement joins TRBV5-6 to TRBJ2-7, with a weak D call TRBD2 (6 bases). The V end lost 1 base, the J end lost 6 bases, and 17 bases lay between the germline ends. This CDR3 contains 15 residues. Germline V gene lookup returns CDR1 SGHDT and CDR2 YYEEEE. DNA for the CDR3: TGTGCCAGCAGCTTGAGCGCTATTGGAGGGCCCGAGCAGTACTTC. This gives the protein CASSLSAIGGPEQYF.

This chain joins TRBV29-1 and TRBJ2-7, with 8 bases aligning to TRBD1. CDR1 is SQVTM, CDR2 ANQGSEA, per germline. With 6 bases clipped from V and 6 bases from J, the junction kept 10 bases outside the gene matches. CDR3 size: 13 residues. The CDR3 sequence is CSVETQGATEQYF. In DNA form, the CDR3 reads TGCAGCGTCGAAACGCAGGGGGCGACCGAGCAGTACTTC.

The CDR3 loop reads CASRSPSDSYNEQFF. The CDR3 nucleotides are TGTGCCAGCAGATCCCCTAGCGACTCCTACAATGAGCAGTTCTTC. The chain joins TRBV6-5 to TRBJ2-1; a possible D gene is TRBD2 (6 bases). Germline CDR1 is MNHEY and CDR2 is SVGAGI. CDR3 length equals 15 residues. V lost 6 bases and J 0 bases, leaving 12 bases between the germline ends.

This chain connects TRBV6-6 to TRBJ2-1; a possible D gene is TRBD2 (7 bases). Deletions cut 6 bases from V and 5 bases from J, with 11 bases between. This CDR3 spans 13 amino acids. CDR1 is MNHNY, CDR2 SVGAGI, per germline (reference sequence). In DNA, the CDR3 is TGTGCCAGCAGGAGGGGGGGGAACAATGAGCAGTTCTTC. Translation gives CASRRGGNNEQFF.

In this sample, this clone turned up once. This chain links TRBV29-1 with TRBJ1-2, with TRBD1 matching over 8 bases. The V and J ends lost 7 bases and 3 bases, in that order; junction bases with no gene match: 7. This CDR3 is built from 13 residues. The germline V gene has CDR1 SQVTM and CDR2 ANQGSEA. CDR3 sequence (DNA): TGCAGCGCCTCTGGGACAGGACACTATGGCTACACCTTC. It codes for CSASGTGHYGYTF.

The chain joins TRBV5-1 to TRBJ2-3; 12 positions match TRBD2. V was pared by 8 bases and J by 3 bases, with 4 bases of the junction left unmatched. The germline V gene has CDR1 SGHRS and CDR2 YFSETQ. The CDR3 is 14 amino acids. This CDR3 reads CASRLAGATDTQYF. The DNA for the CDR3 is TGCGCCAGTCGACTAGCGGGAGCGACAGATACGCAGTATTTT.

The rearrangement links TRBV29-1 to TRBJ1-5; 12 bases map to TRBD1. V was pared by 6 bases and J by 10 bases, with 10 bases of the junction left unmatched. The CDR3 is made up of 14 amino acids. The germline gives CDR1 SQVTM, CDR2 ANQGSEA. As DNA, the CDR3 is TGCAGCGTCGTTCCGGGACAGGGGGCCTCTCCCCAGCATTTT. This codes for CSVVPGQGASPQHF. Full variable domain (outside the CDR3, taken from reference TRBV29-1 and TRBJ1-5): SAVISQKPSRDICQRGTSLTIQCQVDSQVTMMFWYRQQPGQSLTLIATANQGSEATYESGFVIDKFPISRPNLTFSTLTVSNMSPEDSSIYLCSVVPGQGASPQHFGDGTRLSIL.

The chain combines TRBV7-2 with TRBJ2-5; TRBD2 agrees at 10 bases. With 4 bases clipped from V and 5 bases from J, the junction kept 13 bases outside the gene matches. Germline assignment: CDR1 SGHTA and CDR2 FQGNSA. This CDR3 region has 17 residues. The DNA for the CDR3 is TGTGCCAGCAGCTCACATGGACTAGCGGTGGACTTGGAGACCCAGTACTTC. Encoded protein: CASSSHGLAVDLETQYF.

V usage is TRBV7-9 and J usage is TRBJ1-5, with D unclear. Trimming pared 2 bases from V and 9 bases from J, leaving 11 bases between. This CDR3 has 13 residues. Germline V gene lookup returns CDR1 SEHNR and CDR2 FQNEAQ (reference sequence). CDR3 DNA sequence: TGTGCCAGCAGCTTATTCTCGGGGTGGCCCCAGCATTTT. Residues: CASSLFSGWPQHF.

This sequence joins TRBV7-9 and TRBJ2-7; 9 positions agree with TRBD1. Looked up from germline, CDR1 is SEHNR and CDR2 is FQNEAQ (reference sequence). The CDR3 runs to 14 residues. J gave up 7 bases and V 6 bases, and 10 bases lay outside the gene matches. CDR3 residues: CASSFLQGAGEQYF. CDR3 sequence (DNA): TGTGCCAGCAGTTTTTTACAGGGGGCGGGGGAGCAGTACTTC. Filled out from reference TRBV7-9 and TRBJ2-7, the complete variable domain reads DTGVSQNPRHKITKRGQNVTFRCDPISEHNRLYWYRQTLGQGPEFLTYFQNEAQLEKSRLLSDRFSAERPKGSFSTLEIQRTEQGDSAMYLCASSFLQGAGEQYFGPGTRLTVT.

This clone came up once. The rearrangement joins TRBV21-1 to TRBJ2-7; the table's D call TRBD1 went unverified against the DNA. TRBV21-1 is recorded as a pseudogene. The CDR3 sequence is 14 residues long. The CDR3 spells CARLPGQGPAEQYF. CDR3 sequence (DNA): TGTGCCAGGTTACCGGGACAGGGCCCTGCTGAGCAGTACTTC.

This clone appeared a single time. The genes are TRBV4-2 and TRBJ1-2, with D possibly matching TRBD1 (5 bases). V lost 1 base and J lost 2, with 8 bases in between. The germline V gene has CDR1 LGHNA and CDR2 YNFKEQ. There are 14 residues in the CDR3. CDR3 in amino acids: CASSQADSNYGYTF. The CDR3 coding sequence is TGTGCCAGCAGCCAAGCCGACAGCAACTATGGCTACACCTTC.

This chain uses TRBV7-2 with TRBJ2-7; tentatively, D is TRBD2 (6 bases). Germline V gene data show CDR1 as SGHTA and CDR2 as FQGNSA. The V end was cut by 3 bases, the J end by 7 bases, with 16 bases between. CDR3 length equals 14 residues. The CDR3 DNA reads TGTGCCAGCAGCTTCCCCCGCCGGGGGTGGGAGCAGTACTTC. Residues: CASSFPRRGWEQYF.

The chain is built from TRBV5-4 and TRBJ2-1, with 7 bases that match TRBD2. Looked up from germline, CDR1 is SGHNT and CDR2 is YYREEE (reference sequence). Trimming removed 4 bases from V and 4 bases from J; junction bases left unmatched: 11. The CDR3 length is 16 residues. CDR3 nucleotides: TGTGCCAGCAGCCCGGATGGGCGGGGACTATACAATGAGCAGTTCTTC. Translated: CASSPDGRGLYNEQFF.

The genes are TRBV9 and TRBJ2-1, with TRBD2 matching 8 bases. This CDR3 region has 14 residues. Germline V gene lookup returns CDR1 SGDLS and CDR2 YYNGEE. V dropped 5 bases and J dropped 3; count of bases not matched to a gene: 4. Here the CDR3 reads CASSKTSGYNEQFF. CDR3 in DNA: TGTGCCAGCAGTAAAACTAGCGGCTACAATGAGCAGTTCTTC. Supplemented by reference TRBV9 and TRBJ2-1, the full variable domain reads DSGVTQTPKHLITATGQRVTLRCSPRSGDLSVYWYQQSLDQGLQFLIQYYNGEERAKGNILERFSAQQFPDLHSELNLSSLELGDSALYFCASSKTSGYNEQFFGPGTRLTVL.

CDR3 nucleotides: TGTGCCAGCAGCCCGGGACAGGAAGAGACCCAGTACTTC. Translation gives CASSPGQEETQYF. This sequence joins TRBV5-6 and TRBJ2-5, with TRBD1 identical over 8 bases. The CDR3 is 13 amino acids. The germline V gene encodes CDR1 SGHDT and CDR2 YYEEEE. The junction had 2 bases not matched to a gene; V was cut back by 4 bases and J by 3 bases.

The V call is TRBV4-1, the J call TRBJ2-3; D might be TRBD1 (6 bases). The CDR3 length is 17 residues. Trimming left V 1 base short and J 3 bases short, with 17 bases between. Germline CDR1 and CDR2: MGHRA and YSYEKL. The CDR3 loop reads CASSQAPTRDTTDTQYF. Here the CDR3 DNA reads TGCGCCAGCAGCCAAGCGCCAACCCGGGACACAACAGATACGCAGTATTTT.

The CDR3 region is CASTDRGVGANVLTF. For the CDR3, the DNA is TGTGCCAGCACTGACCGGGGAGTAGGGGCCAACGTCCTGACTTTC. This chain joins TRBV6-1 and TRBJ2-6; possibly TRBD2 for D (5 bases). V was shortened by 7 bases and J by 4 bases, with 14 bases between the two germline ends. In germline, CDR1 is MNHNS, CDR2 SASEGT. There are 15 residues in the CDR3.

The CDR3 DNA is TGTGCCAGCAGTTCCGGGACTAGCGTGTACGAGCAGTACTTC. This encodes CASSSGTSVYEQYF. The chain is built from TRBV27 and TRBJ2-7, with 10 bases identical to TRBD2. The germline V gene encodes CDR1 MNHEY and CDR2 SMNVEV (reference sequence). V trimming: 4 bases; J trimming: 4 bases; junction bases outside the gene matches: 4. CDR3 size: 14 residues.

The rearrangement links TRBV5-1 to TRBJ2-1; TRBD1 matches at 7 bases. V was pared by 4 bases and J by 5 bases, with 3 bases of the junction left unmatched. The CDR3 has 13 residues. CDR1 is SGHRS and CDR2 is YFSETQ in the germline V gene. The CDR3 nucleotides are TGCGCCAGCAGCCCGGGGACAGACAATGAGCAGTTCTTC. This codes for CASSPGTDNEQFF.

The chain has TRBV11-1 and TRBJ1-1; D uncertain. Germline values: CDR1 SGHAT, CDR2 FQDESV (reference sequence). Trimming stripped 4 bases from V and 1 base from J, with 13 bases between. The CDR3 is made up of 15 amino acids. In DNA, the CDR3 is TGTGCCAGCAGCTCCCGGTCTCGGGGGAACACTGAAGCTTTCTTT. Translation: CASSSRSRGNTEAFF. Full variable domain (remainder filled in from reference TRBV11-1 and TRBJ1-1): EAEVAQSPRYKITEKSQAVAFWCDPISGHATLYWYRQILGQGPELLVQFQDESVVDDSQLPKDRFSAERLKGVDSTLKIQPAELGDSAMYLCASSSRSRGNTEAFFGQGTRLTVV.

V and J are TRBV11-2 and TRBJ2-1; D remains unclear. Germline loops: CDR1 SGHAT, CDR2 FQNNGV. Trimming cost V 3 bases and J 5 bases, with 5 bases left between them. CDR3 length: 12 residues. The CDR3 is CASSFSNNEQFF. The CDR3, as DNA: TGTGCCAGCAGCTTTAGTAACAATGAGCAGTTCTTC.

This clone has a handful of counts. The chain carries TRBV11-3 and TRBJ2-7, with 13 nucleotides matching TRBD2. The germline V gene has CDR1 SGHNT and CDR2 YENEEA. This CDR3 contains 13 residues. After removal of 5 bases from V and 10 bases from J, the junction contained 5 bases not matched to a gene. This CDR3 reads CASSQGLAGVQYF. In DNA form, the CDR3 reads TGTGCCAGCAGCCAAGGACTAGCGGGAGTACAGTACTTC. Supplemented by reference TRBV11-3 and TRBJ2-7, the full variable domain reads EAGVVQSPRYKIIEKKQPVAFWCNPISGHNTLYWYLQNLGQGPELLIRYENEEAVDDSQLPKDRFSAERLKGVDSTLKIQPAELGDSAVYLCASSQGLAGVQYFGPGTRLTVT.

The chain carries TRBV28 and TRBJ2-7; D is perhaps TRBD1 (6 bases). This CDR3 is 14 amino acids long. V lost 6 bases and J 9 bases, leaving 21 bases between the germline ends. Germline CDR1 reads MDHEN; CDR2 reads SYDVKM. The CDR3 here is CASSLRAGEGGQYF. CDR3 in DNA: TGTGCCAGCAGCCTTAGGGCAGGGGAAGGTGGGCAGTACTTC.

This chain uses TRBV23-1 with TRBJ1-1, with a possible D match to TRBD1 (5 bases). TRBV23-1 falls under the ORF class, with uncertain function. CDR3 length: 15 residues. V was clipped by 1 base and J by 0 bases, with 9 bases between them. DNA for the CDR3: TGCGCCAGCAGTCAATGGGGGGAGGTGAACACTGAAGCTTTCTTT. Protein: CASSQWGEVNTEAFF.

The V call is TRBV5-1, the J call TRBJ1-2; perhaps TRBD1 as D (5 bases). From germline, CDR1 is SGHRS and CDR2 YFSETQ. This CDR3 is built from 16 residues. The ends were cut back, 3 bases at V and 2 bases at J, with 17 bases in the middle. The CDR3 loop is CASSYSVSGLNYGYTF. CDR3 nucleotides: TGCGCCAGCAGCTACTCCGTGTCAGGGCTGAACTATGGCTACACCTTC.